One and the same sample provided the 22 T cell receptor beta chains below, sequenced in a study of human T cells and chemical hapten exposure. TCRdb ran MiXCR on the RACE reads and lists one entry per CDR3 protein. The sample gives tens of thousands of distinct CDR3 sequences, approximately 9.9% of which show up once; approximately 9.9% is in the top ten. Sample time point: pre-sensitization, week 0. Sample treatment: therapeutic diphenylcyclopropenone sensitization with weekly scalp DPC. Sequencing was performed on whole blood, taken in connection with sensitization to the hapten diphenylcyclopropenone (DPC). Receptors originate from a man aged 35 to 55 with alopecia areata. Some clones in this sample may be carry-over from other donors' samples.

V and J are TRBV28 and TRBJ2-4; D unresolved. There are 14 residues in the CDR3. Between the trimmed V and J ends, which lost 6 bases and 7 bases, there was a span of 16 bases. From germline, CDR1 is MDHEN and CDR2 SYDVKM. The CDR3 here is CASRPVGIANIQYF. In DNA form, the CDR3 reads TGTGCCAGCAGACCGGTGGGGATCGCTAACATTCAGTACTTC.

The sample holds a few counts of this clonotype. The rearrangement uses TRBV11-3 and TRBJ2-1, with 7 bases that match TRBD1. The germline gives CDR1 SGHNT, CDR2 YENEEA. Trimming at V came to 2 bases and at J to 3 bases, leaving 4 bases not matched to a gene. CDR3 length: 15 amino acids. Here the CDR3 DNA reads TGTGCCAGCAGCTTAAGGGGGCCGGACTACAATGAGCAGTTCTTC. It yields the protein CASSLRGPDYNEQFF.

There are many counts of this clonotype. This CDR3 reads CASSHQGYEQYF. For the CDR3, the DNA is TGTGCCAGCAGCCATCAGGGCTACGAGCAGTACTTC. The chain combines TRBV16 with TRBJ2-7; D possibly corresponds to TRBD1 (5 bases). This CDR3 has 12 amino acids. Germline V gene data show CDR1 as KGHSY and CDR2 as FQNENV. V was clipped by 3 bases and J by 3 bases, with 6 bases between them.

This clonotype was recorded a few times. The DNA of the CDR3 is TGTGCCAGCAGTTCCCACACCCCTACTAGCACAGATACGCAGTATTTT. It is translated as CASSSHTPTSTDTQYF. The V gene is TRBV28, the J gene TRBJ2-3; D is unresolved. Trimming cost V 4 bases and J 0 bases, with 14 bases left between them. The V gene's germline CDR1 is MDHEN and CDR2 SYDVKM. CDR3 length: 16 amino acids.

The sample holds a few counts of this clonotype. The chain couples TRBV19 to TRBJ2-3; D call uncertain. Germline V CDR1 and CDR2: LNHDA, SQIVND (reference sequence). CDR3 length equals 13 residues. Between the trimmed V and J ends, which lost 3 bases and 7 bases, there was a span of 11 bases. CDR3 bases: TGTGCCAGTAGTATGTTGGCGACATATACGCAGTATTTT. Translation: CASSMLATYTQYF. Full variable domain (remainder filled in from reference TRBV19 and TRBJ2-3): DGGITQSPKYLFRKEGQNVTLSCEQNLNHDAMYWYRQDPGQGLRLIYYSQIVNDFQKGDIAEGYSVSREKKESFPLTVTSAQKNPTAFYLCASSMLATYTQYFGPGTRLTVL.

This chain links TRBV5-1 with TRBJ2-3, with D perhaps matching TRBD1 (6 bases). The CDR3 extends over 16 amino acids. The V gene's germline CDR1 is SGHRS and CDR2 YFSETQ. V lost 1 base to trimming and J lost 0 bases, with 12 bases between them. Here the CDR3 reads CASSLPGAGSTDTQYF. The CDR3 nucleotides are TGCGCCAGCAGCTTGCCAGGGGCCGGGAGCACAGATACGCAGTATTTT.

This clonotype has a single count. The genes are TRBV7-9 and TRBJ2-5; 11 bases line up with TRBD1. This CDR3 spans 16 amino acids. Germline trimming cut 5 bases from V and 2 bases from J; bases unmatched to any gene: 7. Germline loops: CDR1 SEHNR, CDR2 FQNEAQ (reference sequence). The CDR3 here is CASSTGQGAKQETQYF. The CDR3 nucleotides are TGTGCCAGCAGCACAGGACAGGGGGCGAAGCAAGAGACCCAGTACTTC.

The sample holds many counts of this clonotype. The rearrangement links TRBV11-2 to TRBJ1-1; D is unclear. V lost 5 bases, J lost 0 bases, and 13 bases lay in between. This CDR3 has 15 residues. Germline CDR1 is SGHAT and CDR2 is FQNNGV. The CDR3 here is CASSEWDGVNTEAFF. CDR3 nucleotide sequence: TGTGCCAGCAGCGAATGGGATGGGGTGAACACTGAAGCTTTCTTT.

This clonotype was recorded many times. The chain recombines TRBV7-9 with TRBJ1-1, with D possibly TRBD1 on 6 matching bases. Germline values: CDR1 SEHNR, CDR2 FQNEAQ (reference sequence). The V and J ends lost 4 bases and 5 bases respectively, with 11 bases between them. The CDR3 consists of 13 residues. CDR3 loop: CASSSRGTTEAFF. CDR3 sequence (DNA): TGTGCCAGCAGCTCGCGGGGGACAACTGAAGCTTTCTTT.

CDR3 in amino acids: CASSPLDWETQYF. For the CDR3, the DNA is TGTGCCAGCAGCCCTCTGGATTGGGAGACCCAGTACTTC. The J gene is TRBJ2-5, the V gene TRBV14; unclear D gene. V was trimmed by 4 bases and J by 5 bases, leaving 11 bases between them. The germline V gene encodes CDR1 SGHDN and CDR2 FVKESK. The CDR3 is made up of 13 amino acids.

This clonotype was observed at least ten times. The J gene is TRBJ2-1, the V gene TRBV6-2 or TRBV6-3; the match to TRBD2 covers 12 bases. J lost 5 bases, V lost 4 bases, and 3 bases had no gene match. CDR3 length: 15 residues. The germline V gene encodes CDR1 MNHEY and CDR2 SVGEGT. This CDR3 reads CASSSRTSGDNEQFF. In nucleotides, the CDR3 is TGTGCCAGCAGTTCCCGGACTAGCGGGGACAATGAGCAGTTCTTC.

This clonotype has ten or more counts. The rearrangement joins TRBV27 to TRBJ2-7, with D possibly matching TRBD1 (6 bases). The germline V and J ends were trimmed by 6 bases and 0 bases, with 12 bases remaining between them. There are 14 residues in the CDR3. The germline gives CDR1 MNHEY, CDR2 SMNVEV (reference sequence). The CDR3 DNA reads TGTGCCAGCAGCCGAGGGACACGCTCCTACGAGCAGTACTTC. The encoded protein is CASSRGTRSYEQYF.

This clonotype was observed at least ten times. This rearrangement joins TRBV3-1 to TRBJ2-2; 10 bases are shared with TRBD2. Germline V gene data show CDR1 as LGHDT and CDR2 as YNNKEL (reference sequence). V lost 7 bases and J lost 3; bases outside the gene matches: 2. The CDR3 extends over 14 amino acids. Written as DNA, the CDR3 is TGTGCCAGCACCCTAGCGGGAGACACCGGGGAGCTGTTTTTT. This gives the protein CASTLAGDTGELFF. The full variable domain, with the rest looked up from reference TRBV3-1 and TRBJ2-2, is DTAVSQTPKYLVTQMGNDKSIKCEQNLGHDTMYWYKQDSKKFLKIMFSYNNKELIINETVPNRFSPKSPDKAHLNLHINSLELGDSAVYFCASTLAGDTGELFFGEGSRLTVL.

This clonotype was observed many times. V and J are TRBV28 and TRBJ2-2, with D unclear. CDR1 and CDR2 from the germline V gene are MDHEN and SYDVKM. Deletions cut 2 bases from V and 5 bases from J, with 12 bases between. The CDR3 contains 15 residues. CDR3 sequence reads: CASSLIPGGTGELFF. The CDR3 DNA sequence: TGTGCCAGCAGTTTAATTCCGGGTGGAACCGGGGAGCTGTTTTTT.

In its sample, this clonotype was seen a few times. The chain uses TRBV11-2 and TRBJ2-7; 12 positions match TRBD2. CDR1 is SGHAT and CDR2 is FQNNGV in the germline V gene. This CDR3 spans 16 amino acids. V dropped 1 base and J dropped 2; count of bases not matched to a gene: 3. Written as DNA, the CDR3 is TGTGCCAGCAGCTTAGGGAGACTAGCGGGGGCCTACGAGCAGTACTTC. Translated, it gives CASSLGRLAGAYEQYF. The full variable domain, its missing parts supplied by reference TRBV11-2 and TRBJ2-7, is EAGVAQSPRYKIIEKRQSVAFWCNPISGHATLYWYQQILGQGPKLLIQFQNNGVVDDSQLPKDRFSAERLKGVDSTLKIQPAKLEDSAVYLCASSLGRLAGAYEQYFGPGTRLTVT.

This clonotype was seen more than once but under ten times. Here the CDR3 reads CAIPVFRRDHTGELFF. As DNA, the CDR3 is TGTGCCATCCCAGTTTTTAGGCGGGACCACACCGGGGAGCTGTTTTTT. The chain combines TRBV12-3 or TRBV12-4 with TRBJ2-2, with D possibly TRBD2 on 6 matching bases. This CDR3 has 16 amino acids. V lost 10 bases, J lost 3 bases, and 21 bases lay in between.

This clonotype has just a few counts. Here the CDR3 reads CASSLAGAAYEQYF. CDR3 in DNA: TGTGCCAGCAGCTTAGCCGGGGCAGCCTACGAGCAGTACTTC. This chain connects TRBV7-9 to TRBJ2-7; either TRBD1 or TRBD2 may fit D (5 bases each). Per the germline V gene, CDR1 is SEHNR and CDR2 is FQNEAQ (reference sequence). CDR3 length: 14 amino acids. V lost 0 bases, J lost 2 bases, and 8 bases lay in between.

In its sample, this clonotype was seen a few times. The CDR3 spells CASSTYEQFF. The DNA for the CDR3 is TGTGCCAGCAGTACCTATGAGCAGTTCTTC. V and J are TRBV28 and TRBJ2-1; D is unresolved. There are 10 residues in the CDR3. Trimming pared 5 bases from V and 8 bases from J, leaving 4 bases between. Per germline, CDR1 MDHEN and CDR2 SYDVKM.

This clonotype has a count of ten or more. J is TRBJ2-2 and V is TRBV9, with 11 bases aligning to TRBD2. V lost 7 bases, J lost 4 bases, and 3 bases stayed unmatched. The CDR3 loop spans 14 amino acids. In germline, CDR1 is SGDLS, CDR2 YYNGEE. CDR3 region: CASGLAGATGELFF. The CDR3 DNA reads as TGTGCCAGCGGACTAGCGGGCGCCACCGGGGAGCTGTTTTTT.

The chain uses TRBV9 and TRBJ1-1; D uncertain. V gave up 0 bases and J gave up 2 bases, with 5 bases separating them. The CDR3 totals 13 residues. CDR1 and CDR2 from the germline V gene are SGDLS and YYNGEE. The chain's CDR3 is CASSVEGNTEAFF. CDR3 nucleotides: TGTGCCAGCAGCGTAGAAGGAAACACTGAAGCTTTCTTT.

The chain recombines TRBV9 with TRBJ2-3; 9 bases are a match to TRBD2. The CDR3 is 17 residues long. V lost 0 bases and J lost 2; bases outside the gene matches: 7. The germline V gene has CDR1 SGDLS and CDR2 YYNGEE. The CDR3 nucleotides read TGTGCCAGCAGCGTAGCTTGGAGCGGGGGGACCACAGATACGCAGTATTTT. This sequence encodes CASSVAWSGGTTDTQYF.

The V call is TRBV3-1, the J call TRBJ2-7; D call uncertain. The V and J ends lost 3 bases and 2 bases respectively, with 5 bases between them. From germline, CDR1 is LGHDT and CDR2 YNNKEL (reference sequence). The CDR3 is 12 amino acids. The CDR3 region is CASSQLAYEQYF. CDR3 nucleotide sequence: TGTGCCAGCAGCCAGCTGGCCTACGAGCAGTACTTC.